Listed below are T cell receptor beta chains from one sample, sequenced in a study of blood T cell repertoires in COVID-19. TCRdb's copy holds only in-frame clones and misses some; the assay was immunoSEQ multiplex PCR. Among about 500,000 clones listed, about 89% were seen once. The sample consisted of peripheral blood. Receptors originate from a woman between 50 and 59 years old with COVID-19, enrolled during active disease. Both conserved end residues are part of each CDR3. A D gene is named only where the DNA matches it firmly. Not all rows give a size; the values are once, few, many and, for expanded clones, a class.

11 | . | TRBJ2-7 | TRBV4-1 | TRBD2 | TGCGCCACCCAGGGAGGGGACGAGCAGTACTTC | CATQGGDEQYF
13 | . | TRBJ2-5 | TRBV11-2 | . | TGTGCCAGCAGCTTAGAAGCCTGGGAGACCCAGTACTTC | CASSLEAWETQYF
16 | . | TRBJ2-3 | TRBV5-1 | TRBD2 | TGCGCCAGCAGGAATACCGGGGGGAGCATTACAGATACGCAGTATTTT | CASRNTGGSITDTQYF
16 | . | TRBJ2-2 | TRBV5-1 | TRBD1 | TGCGCCAGCAGGAATACCGGGACAGCGAACACCGGGGAGCTGTTTTTT | CASRNTGTANTGELFF
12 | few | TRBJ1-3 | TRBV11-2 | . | TGTGCCAGCAGCCCACAGGGAAACACCATATATTTT | CASSPQGNTIYF
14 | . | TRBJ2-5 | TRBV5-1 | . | TGCGCCAGCAGCTTGGGCCAGATCCAAGAGACCCAGTACTTC | CASSLGQIQETQYF
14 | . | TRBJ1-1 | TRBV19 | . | TGTGCCAGTAACCCAGCAGGCCTGAACACTGAAGCTTTCTTT | CASNPAGLNTEAFF
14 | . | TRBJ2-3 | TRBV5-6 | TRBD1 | TGTGCCAGCAGCTTCGGGTGGGCAGGGGGCCCGCAGTATTTT | CASSFGWAGGPQYF
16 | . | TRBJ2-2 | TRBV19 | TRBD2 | TGTGCCAGTTGCCAAGGGACTAGCGGGGGCACCGGGGAGCTGTTTTTT | CASCQGTSGGTGELFF
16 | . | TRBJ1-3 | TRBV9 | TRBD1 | TGTGCCAGCACTTTAAGTTCCGGGACAGCTGGAAACACCATATATTTT | CASTLSSGTAGNTIYF
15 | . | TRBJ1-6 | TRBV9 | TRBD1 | TGTGCCAGCAGCGTATCCGGGACAGAGAATTCACCCCTCCACTTT | CASSVSGTENSPLHF
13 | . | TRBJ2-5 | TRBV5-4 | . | TGTGCCAGCAGCTGGACAGAACAAGAGACCCAGTACTTC | CASSWTEQETQYF
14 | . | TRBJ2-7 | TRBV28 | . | TGTGCCAGCAGTTCCCCGGGACTCACTTACGAGCAGTACTTC | CASSSPGLTYEQYF
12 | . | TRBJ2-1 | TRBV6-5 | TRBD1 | TGTGCCAGTGAGGGACAGGGGTATGAGCAGTTCTTC | CASEGQGYEQFF
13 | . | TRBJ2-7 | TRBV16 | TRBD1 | TGTGCCAGCAGCTTGACAGGGGGCAGTGAGCAGTACTTC | CASSLTGGSEQYF
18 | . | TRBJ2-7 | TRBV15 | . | TGTGCCACCAGCAGAGATTGGTACACCCCAGAACTAAACTACGAGCAGTACTTC | CATSRDWYTPELNYEQYF
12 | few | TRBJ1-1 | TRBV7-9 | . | TGTGCCAGCAGCCTAACCACAGGGCAAACTTTCTTT | CASSLTTGQTFF
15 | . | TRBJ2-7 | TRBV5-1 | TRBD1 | TGCGCCAGCAGCTTGGCCCTGGGGACAGGGTACGAGCAGTACTTC | CASSLALGTGYEQYF
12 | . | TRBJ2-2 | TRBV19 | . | TGTGCCAGTAGTACCGTAACCGGGGAGCTGTTTTTT | CASSTVTGELFF
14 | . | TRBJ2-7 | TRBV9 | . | TGTGCCAGCAGCGTCGGGGAGTGGGACTACGAGCAGTACTTC | CASSVGEWDYEQYF
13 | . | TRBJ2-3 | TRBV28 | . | TGTGCCAGCAGTTTATTAAGGCAGGGCACGCAGTATTTT | CASSLLRQGTQYF
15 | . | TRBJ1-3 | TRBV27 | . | TGTGCCAGCTCCCTAACGGGACTAACTGGAAACACCATATATTTT | CASSLTGLTGNTIYF
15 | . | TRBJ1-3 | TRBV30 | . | TGTGCCTGGAGTGCACAGTTTTACTCTGGAAACACCATATATTTT | CAWSAQFYSGNTIYF
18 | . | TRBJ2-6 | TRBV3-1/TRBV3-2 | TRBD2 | TGTGCCAGCAGCCAAGATCAAGCGGGGTTCTCTGGGGCCAACGTCCTGACTTTC | CASSQDQAGFSGANVLTF
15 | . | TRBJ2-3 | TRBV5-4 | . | TGTGCCAGCAGCTTAGGACAGCGAATCACAGATACGCAGTATTTT | CASSLGQRITDTQYF
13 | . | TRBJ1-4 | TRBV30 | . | TGTGCCTGGAGTGTACCAGGGGTGGAAAAACTGTTTTTT | CAWSVPGVEKLFF
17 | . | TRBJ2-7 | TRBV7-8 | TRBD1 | TGTGCCAGCAGCTTAGCCGCCTTTGACAGGGTCTCCTACGAGCAGTACTTC | CASSLAAFDRVSYEQYF
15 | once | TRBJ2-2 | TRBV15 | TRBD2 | TGTGCCACCAGCAGAGAGGGACTAGGCACCGGGGAGCTGTTTTTT | CATSREGLGTGELFF
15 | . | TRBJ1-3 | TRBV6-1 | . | TGTGCCAGCAGTGAAGGAGCGATCTCTGGAAACACCATATATTTT | CASSEGAISGNTIYF
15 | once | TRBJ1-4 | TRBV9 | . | TGTGCCAGCAGCGTAGATGTGCGCCCTAATGAAAAACTGTTTTTT | CASSVDVRPNEKLFF
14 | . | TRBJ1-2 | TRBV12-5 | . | TGTGCTAGTGGTGAGCCGGGACACTACTATGGCTACACCTTC | CASGEPGHYYGYTF
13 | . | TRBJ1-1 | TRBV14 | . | TGTGCCAGCAGCCTCTCAGGTTACACTGAAGCTTTCTTT | CASSLSGYTEAFF
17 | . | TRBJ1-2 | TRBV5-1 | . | TGCGCCAGCAGCTTGGAATTACGGGAGGGTTGGGGCTATGGCTACACCTTC | CASSLELREGWGYGYTF
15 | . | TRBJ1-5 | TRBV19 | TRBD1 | TGTGCCAGTAGCCCCGAGACAGGGCCTAAACAGCCCCAGCATTTT | CASSPETGPKQPQHF
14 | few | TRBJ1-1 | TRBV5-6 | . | TGTGCCAGCAGCTACCCGGGCGGGGTCGTGGAAGCTTTCTTT | CASSYPGGVVEAFF
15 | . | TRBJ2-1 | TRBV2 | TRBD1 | TGTGCCAGCAGTCAGGACAGGGGATACTACAATGAGCAGTTCTTC | CASSQDRGYYNEQFF
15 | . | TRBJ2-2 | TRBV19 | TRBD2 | TGTGCCAGTAGTATGACTAGCGGGGGTCCCGGGGAGCTGTTTTTT | CASSMTSGGPGELFF
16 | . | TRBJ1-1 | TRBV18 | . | TGTGCCAGCTCACCACCCTCGACCTATGGAGGGGCTGAAGCTTTCTTT | CASSPPSTYGGAEAFF
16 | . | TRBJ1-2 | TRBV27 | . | TGTGCCAGCAGTTTATCGTTTTCCAGGACAGACTATGGCTACACCTTC | CASSLSFSRTDYGYTF
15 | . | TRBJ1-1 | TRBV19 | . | TGTGCCAGTAGTATAGGGAGGGCCGTCGGGGCTGAAGCTTTCTTT | CASSIGRAVGAEAFF
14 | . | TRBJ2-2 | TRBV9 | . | TGTGCCAGTATGGACTCATTCAACACCGGGGAGCTGTTTTTT | CASMDSFNTGELFF
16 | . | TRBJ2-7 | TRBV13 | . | TGTGCCAGCAGCTTAGGCCTGGGAGGTAGGGTTAACGAGCAGTACTTC | CASSLGLGGRVNEQYF
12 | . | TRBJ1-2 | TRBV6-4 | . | TGTGCCAGCTCAGACAGACACTATGGCTACACCTTC | CASSDRHYGYTF
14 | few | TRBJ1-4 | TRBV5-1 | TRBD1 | TGCGCCAGCAGCTTGAGACAGGGAGGCGAAAAACTGTTTTTT | CASSLRQGGEKLFF
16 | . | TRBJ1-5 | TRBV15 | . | TGTGCCACCAGCCCAAGGGACTTCGCGGGCAATCAGCCCCAGCATTTT | CATSPRDFAGNQPQHF
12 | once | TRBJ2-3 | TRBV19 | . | TGTGCCAGCTCCCTGCAGGGAGATACGCAGTATTTT | CASSLQGDTQYF
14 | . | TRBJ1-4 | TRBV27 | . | TGTGCCAGCAGTTATGACAGGAGGAACGAAAAACTGTTTTTT | CASSYDRRNEKLFF
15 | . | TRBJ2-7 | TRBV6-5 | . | TGTGCCAGCAGTTTAGACAGGTTTAGCTCCTACGAGCAGTACTTC | CASSLDRFSSYEQYF
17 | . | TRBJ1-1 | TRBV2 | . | TGTGCCAGCAGTCAAAGGACAGATTCTACGATGAACACTGAAGCTTTCTTT | CASSQRTDSTMNTEAFF
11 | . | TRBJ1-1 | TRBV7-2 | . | TGTGCCAGCAGCCAGACTGAGGAAGCTTTCTTT | CASSQTEEAFF
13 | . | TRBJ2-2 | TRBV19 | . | TGTGCCAGTAGTCTTCAGGCGGGCGGGGAGCTGTTTTTT | CASSLQAGGELFF
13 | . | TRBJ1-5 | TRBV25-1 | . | TGTGCCAGCAGTGACAGGGAATATCAGCCCCAGCATTTT | CASSDREYQPQHF
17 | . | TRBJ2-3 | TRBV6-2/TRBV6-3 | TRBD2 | TGTGCCAGCAGTTTAGGACTAGCGGGGGGGCGGGCAGATACGCAGTATTTT | CASSLGLAGGRADTQYF
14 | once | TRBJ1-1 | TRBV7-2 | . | TGTGCCAGCAGCCTTATAACAGGTGGCACTGAAGCTTTCTTT | CASSLITGGTEAFF
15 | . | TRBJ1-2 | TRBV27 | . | TGTGCCAGCAGTTTACTTGTAGGGGGTGTCTATGGCTACACCTTC | CASSLLVGGVYGYTF
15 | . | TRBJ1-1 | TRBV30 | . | TGTGCCTGGGCGGTATTTTACACAGTTGACCAGGGAGCTTTCTTT | CAWAVFYTVDQGAFF
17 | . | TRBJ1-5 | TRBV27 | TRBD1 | TGTGCCAGCCGGATCGGGACAGGGTCCGGGAGCAATCAGCCCCAGCATTTT | CASRIGTGSGSNQPQHF
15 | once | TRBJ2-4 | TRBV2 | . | TGTGCCAGCATGAGGACAGCTATAACCAAAAACATTCAGTACTTC | CASMRTAITKNIQYF
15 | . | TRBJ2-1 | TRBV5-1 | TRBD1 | TGCGCCAGCAGCCTGAGGGACAGGCCTTGGAATGAGCAGTTCTTC | CASSLRDRPWNEQFF
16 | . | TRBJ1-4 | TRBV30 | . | TGTGCCTTCACAGAAGGGGTGACAGAAACTAATGAAAAACTGTTTTTT | CAFTEGVTETNEKLFF